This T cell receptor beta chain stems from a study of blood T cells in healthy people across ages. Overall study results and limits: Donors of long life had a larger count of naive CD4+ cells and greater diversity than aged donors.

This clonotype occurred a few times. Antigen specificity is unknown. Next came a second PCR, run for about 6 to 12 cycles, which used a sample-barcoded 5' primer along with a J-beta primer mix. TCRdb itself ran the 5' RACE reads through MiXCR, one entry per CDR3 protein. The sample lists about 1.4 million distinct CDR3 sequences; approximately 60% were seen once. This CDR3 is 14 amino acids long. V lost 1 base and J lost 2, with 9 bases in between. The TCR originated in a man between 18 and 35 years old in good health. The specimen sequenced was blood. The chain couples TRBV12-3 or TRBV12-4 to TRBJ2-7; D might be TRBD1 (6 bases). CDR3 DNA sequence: TGTGCCAGCAGTTTAGACCAGGGGCCCTACGAGCAGTACTTC. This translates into CASSLDQGPYEQYF.